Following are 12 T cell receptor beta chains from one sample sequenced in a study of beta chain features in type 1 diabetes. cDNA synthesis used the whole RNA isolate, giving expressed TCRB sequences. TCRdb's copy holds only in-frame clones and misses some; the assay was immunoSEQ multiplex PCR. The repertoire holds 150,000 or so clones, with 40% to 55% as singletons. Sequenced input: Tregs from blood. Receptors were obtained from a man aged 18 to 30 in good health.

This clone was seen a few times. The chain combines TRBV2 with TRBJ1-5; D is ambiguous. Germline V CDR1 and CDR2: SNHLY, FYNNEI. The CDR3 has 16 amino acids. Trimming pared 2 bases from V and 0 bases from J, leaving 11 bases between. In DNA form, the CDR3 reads TGTGCCAGCAGTGAAAAGTTTGCGGGTAGCAATCAGCCCCAGCATTTT. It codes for CASSEKFAGSNQPQHF.

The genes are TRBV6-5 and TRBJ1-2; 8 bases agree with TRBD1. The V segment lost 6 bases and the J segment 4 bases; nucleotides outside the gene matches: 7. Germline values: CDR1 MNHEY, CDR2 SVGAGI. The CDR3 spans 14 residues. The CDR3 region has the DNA TGTGCCAGCAGGGAGACAGGGGTTCGCTATGGCTACACCTTC. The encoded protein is CASRETGVRYGYTF.

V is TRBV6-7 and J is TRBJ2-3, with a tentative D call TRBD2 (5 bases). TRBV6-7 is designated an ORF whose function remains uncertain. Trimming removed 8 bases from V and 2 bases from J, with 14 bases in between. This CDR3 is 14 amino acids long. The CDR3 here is CASGRGRFTDTQYF. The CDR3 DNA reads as TGTGCCAGCGGTCGAGGGAGATTCACAGATACGCAGTATTTT.

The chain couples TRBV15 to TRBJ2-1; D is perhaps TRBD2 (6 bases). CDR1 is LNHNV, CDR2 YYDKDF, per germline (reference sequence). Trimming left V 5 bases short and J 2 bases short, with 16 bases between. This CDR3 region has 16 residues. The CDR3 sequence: CATSGQLAPTYNEQFF. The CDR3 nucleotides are TGTGCCACCAGCGGCCAACTAGCTCCAACCTACAATGAGCAGTTCTTC.

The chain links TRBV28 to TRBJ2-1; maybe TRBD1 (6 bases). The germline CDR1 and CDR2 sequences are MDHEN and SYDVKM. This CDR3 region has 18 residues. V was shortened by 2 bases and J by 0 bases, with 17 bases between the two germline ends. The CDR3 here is CASSLGQGLPSSYNEQFF. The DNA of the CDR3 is TGTGCCAGCAGTTTAGGTCAGGGGCTACCGAGCTCCTACAATGAGCAGTTCTTC. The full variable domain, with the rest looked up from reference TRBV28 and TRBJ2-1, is DVKVTQSSRYLVKRTGEKVFLECVQDMDHENMFWYRQDPGLGLRLIYFSYDVKMKEKGDIPEGYSVSREKKERFSLILESASTNQTSMYLCASSLGQGLPSSYNEQFFGPGTRLTVL.

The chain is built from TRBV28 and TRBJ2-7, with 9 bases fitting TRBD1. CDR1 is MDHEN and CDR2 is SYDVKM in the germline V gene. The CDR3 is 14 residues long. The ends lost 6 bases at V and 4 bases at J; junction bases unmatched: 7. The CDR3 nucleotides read TGTGCCAGCAGAGGGGGGGGGACAGGGTACGAGCAGTACTTC. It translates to CASRGGGTGYEQYF.

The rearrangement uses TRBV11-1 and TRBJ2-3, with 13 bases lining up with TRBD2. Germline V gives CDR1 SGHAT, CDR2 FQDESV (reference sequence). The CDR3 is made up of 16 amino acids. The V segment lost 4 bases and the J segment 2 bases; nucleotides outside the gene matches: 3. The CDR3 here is CASSSGTSGITDTQYF. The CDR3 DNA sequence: TGTGCCAGCAGCTCCGGGACTAGCGGGATCACAGATACGCAGTATTTT.

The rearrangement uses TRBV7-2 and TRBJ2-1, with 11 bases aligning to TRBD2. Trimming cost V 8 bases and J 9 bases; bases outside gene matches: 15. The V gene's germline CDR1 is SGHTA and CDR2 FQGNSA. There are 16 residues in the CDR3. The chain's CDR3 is CASGLRLAGRVSEQFF. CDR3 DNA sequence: TGTGCCAGCGGCCTACGACTAGCGGGGCGAGTCAGTGAGCAGTTCTTC.

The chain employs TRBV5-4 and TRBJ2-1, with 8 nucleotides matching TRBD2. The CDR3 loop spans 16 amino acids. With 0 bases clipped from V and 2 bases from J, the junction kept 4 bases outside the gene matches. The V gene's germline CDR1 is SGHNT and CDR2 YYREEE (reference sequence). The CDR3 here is CASSLGGTRTYNEQFF. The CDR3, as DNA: TGTGCCAGCAGCTTGGGTGGGACTAGGACCTACAATGAGCAGTTCTTC.

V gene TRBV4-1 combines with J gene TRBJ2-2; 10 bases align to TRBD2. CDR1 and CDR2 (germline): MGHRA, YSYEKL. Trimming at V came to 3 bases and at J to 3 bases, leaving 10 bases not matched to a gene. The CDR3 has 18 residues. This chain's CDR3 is CASSQGRASGGHTGELFF. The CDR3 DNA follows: TGCGCCAGCAGCCAGGGTCGGGCTAGCGGGGGCCACACCGGGGAGCTGTTTTTT.

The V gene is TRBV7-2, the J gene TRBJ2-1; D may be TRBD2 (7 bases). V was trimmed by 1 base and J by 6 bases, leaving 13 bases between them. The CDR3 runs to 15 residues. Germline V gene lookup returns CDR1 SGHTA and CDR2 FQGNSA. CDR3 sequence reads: CASSLERGGGNEQFF. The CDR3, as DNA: TGTGCCAGCAGCTTAGAGAGGGGGGGAGGCAATGAGCAGTTCTTC. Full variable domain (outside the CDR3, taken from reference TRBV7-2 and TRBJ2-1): GAGVSQSPSNKVTEKGKDVELRCDPISGHTALYWYRQSLGQGLEFLIYFQGNSAPDKSGLPSDRFSAERTGGSVSTLTIQRTQQEDSAVYLCASSLERGGGNEQFFGPGTRLTVL.

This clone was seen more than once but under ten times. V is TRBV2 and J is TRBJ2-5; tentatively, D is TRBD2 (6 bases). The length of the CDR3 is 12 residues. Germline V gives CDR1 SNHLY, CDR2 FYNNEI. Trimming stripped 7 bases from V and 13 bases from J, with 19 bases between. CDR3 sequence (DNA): TGTGCCAGCAATCCTAGGAGGAGGGTGTGGTACTTC. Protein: CASNPRRRVWYF.